This TCR beta chain was obtained from a study of cytomegalovirus exposure and HLA in healthy donors. Study outcomes and limitations: Later analysis demonstrated an association between a missense DCLRE1C variant and TCR beta V- and J-gene trimming. Published work reported that the classifier diagnosed cytomegalovirus status with high specificity and sensitivity.

Amplification used 60 Vbeta primers and 13 Jbeta primers. Using immunoSEQ multiplex PCR, the repertoire was profiled, and TCRdb retains in-frame clones only, with some absent. The sample lists approximately 160,000 clones, approximately 73% occurring once. This CDR3 has 13 amino acids. The V gene's germline CDR1 is LGHNA and CDR2 YSLEER. This clone was counted between two and nine times. Its target is not known. What was sequenced was PBMCs. The chain is built from TRBV4-3 and TRBJ2-5; 7 bases align to TRBD1. The DNA matches TRBJ2-7 better at its end, which makes the J call doubtful. This receptor was identified in a man aged 45 to 65 in good health and CMV-seronegative. The CDR3 nucleotides read TGCGCCAGCAGCCCCGGGACAGTACACGAGCAGTACTTC. It encodes CASSPGTVHEQYF.